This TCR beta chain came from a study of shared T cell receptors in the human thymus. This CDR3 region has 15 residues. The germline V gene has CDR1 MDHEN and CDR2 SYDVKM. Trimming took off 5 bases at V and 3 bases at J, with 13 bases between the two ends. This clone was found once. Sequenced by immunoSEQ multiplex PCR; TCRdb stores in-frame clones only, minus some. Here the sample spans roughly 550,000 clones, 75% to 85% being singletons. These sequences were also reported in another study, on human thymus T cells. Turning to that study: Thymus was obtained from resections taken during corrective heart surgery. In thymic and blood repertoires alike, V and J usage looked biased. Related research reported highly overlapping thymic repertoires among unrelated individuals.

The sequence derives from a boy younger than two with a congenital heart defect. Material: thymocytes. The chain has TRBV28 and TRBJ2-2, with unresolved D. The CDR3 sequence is CASSPAVRYTGELFF. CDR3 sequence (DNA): TGTGCCAGCAGTCCGGCGGTGCGGTACACCGGGGAGCTGTTTTTT.